These 10 T cell receptor beta chains share one sample of origin, sequenced in a study of cytomegalovirus exposure and HLA in healthy donors. PCR amplification relied on 60 Vbeta primers (plus 13 Jbeta primers). Sequenced by immunoSEQ multiplex PCR; TCRdb stores in-frame clones only, minus some. This sample has 90,000 to 150,000 clones; around 80% occur once, and the top ten carry 1.5%. The sequenced sample was PBMCs. The source is a woman aged 18 to 35 in good health and CMV-seronegative.

The chain uses TRBV19 and TRBJ2-6; 7 positions match TRBD1. CDR1 and CDR2 (germline): LNHDA, SQIVND (reference sequence). CDR3 size: 15 residues. V was clipped by 3 bases and J by 4 bases; unmatched bases: 3. CDR3 nucleotides: TGTGCCAGTAGTATCACAGGGGTCGGGGCCAACGTCCTGACTTTC. Translating gives CASSITGVGANVLTF.

The chain carries TRBV19 and TRBJ2-7; 11 nucleotides line up with TRBD2. The CDR3 covers 14 residues. V lost 5 bases, J lost 4 bases, and 4 bases stayed unmatched. Germline values: CDR1 LNHDA, CDR2 SQIVND (reference sequence). This CDR3 reads CASSSGTSGYEQYF. CDR3 DNA: TGTGCCAGTAGTTCCGGGACTAGCGGTTACGAGCAGTACTTC.

This clone was seen only a few times. The V gene is TRBV5-6, the J gene TRBJ2-7; D not resolved. Germline V lookup: CDR1 SGHDT, CDR2 YYEEEE. The CDR3 length is 15 residues. V lost 0 bases and J lost 3, with 13 bases in between. Here the CDR3 DNA reads TGTGCCAGCAGCTTGGGGCCCGCGGAATACTACGAGCAGTACTTC. Protein: CASSLGPAEYYEQYF. The whole variable domain, remainder taken from reference TRBV5-6 and TRBJ2-7, is DAGVTQSPTHLIKTRGQQVTLRCSPKSGHDTVSWYQQALGQGPQFIFQYYEEEERQRGNFPDRFSGHQFPNYSSELNVNALLLGDSALYLCASSLGPAEYYEQYFGPGTRLTVT.

The chain couples TRBV13 to TRBJ2-1, with TRBD1 identical over 7 bases. V shed 5 bases, J shed 2 bases, and the junction held 3 bases outside the gene matches. This CDR3 is 14 amino acids long. In germline, CDR1 is PRHDT, CDR2 FYEKMQ (reference sequence). This CDR3 reads CASSNRGPYNEQFF. The CDR3 DNA reads as TGTGCCAGCAGCAACAGGGGTCCCTACAATGAGCAGTTCTTC.

The chain has TRBV4-1 and TRBJ2-7; a weak D match, TRBD1 (6 bases). Per the germline V gene, CDR1 is MGHRA and CDR2 is YSYEKL. V dropped 0 bases and J dropped 7 bases, with 25 bases sitting between them. This CDR3 has 18 residues. The CDR3 sequence: CASSQETTRAGELWEQYF. In DNA form, the CDR3 reads TGCGCCAGCAGCCAAGAAACCACAAGGGCAGGGGAACTTTGGGAGCAGTACTTC.

The chain combines TRBV6-5 with TRBJ2-7; 7 bases are shared with TRBD1. The CDR3 totals 13 residues. CDR1 is MNHEY, CDR2 SVGAGI, per germline. V dropped 2 bases and J dropped 6; count of bases not matched to a gene: 4. CDR3 nucleotide sequence: TGTGCCAGCAGTTACGACAGGGTGGTCGAGCAGTACTTC. Translation: CASSYDRVVEQYF.

Only a few counts were recorded for this clone. The chain has TRBV15 and TRBJ2-1, with 15 bases lining up with TRBD2. This CDR3 has 15 amino acids. The germline gives CDR1 LNHNV, CDR2 YYDKDF (reference sequence). V shed 5 bases and J 8 bases; nucleotides not matched to a gene: 4. This CDR3 is CATSVGLAGGYEQFF. The CDR3 region has the DNA TGTGCCACCAGCGTCGGACTAGCGGGGGGGTATGAGCAGTTCTTC.

This clone occurred once. The CDR3 sequence is CASSSGGAFSSPLHF. The DNA for the CDR3 is TGTGCCAGCAGCTCCGGGGGGGCTTTTAGTTCACCCCTCCACTTT. The chain is built from TRBV7-2 and TRBJ1-6; possible D gene TRBD1, 6 bases. CDR1 is SGHTA and CDR2 is FQGNSA in the germline V gene. Trimming shortened V by 4 bases and J by 9 bases, and 16 bases separated the two germline ends. The CDR3 sequence is 15 residues long.

The rearrangement links TRBV29-1 to TRBJ1-6; D is ambiguous. This CDR3 spans 13 amino acids. Germline loops: CDR1 SQVTM, CDR2 ANQGSEA. V was cut by 4 bases and J by 11 bases, with 15 bases left in between. The CDR3 here is CSVGSILSTPLHF. The CDR3 DNA reads TGCAGCGTTGGGAGTATCTTAAGTACACCCCTCCACTTT.

The chain carries TRBV29-1 and TRBJ1-2; 7 positions agree with TRBD1. The CDR3 runs 15 residues. V trimming: 4 bases; J trimming: 3 bases; junction bases outside the gene matches: 11. Germline CDR1 and CDR2: SQVTM and ANQGSEA. CDR3 nucleotide sequence: TGCAGCGTTGTCGGACAGGTGGGAGAGGACTATGGCTACACCTTC. Its translation: CSVVGQVGEDYGYTF.